This T cell receptor (beta chain) was retrieved from a study of shared T cell receptors in the human thymus. Germline CDR1 is SGHTA and CDR2 is FQGNSA. The CDR3 contains 15 residues. V lost 7 bases to trimming and J lost 2 bases; unmatched junction nucleotides: 7. Only in-frame clones appear in the TCRdb table, and some are missing; sequencing was by immunoSEQ multiplex PCR. This sample carries approximately 580,000 clones, 75% to 80% of them seen once, and the ten largest clones take about 0.013%. These data are also associated with another study on human thymus T cells. That source adds: Surgeons resected thymus tissue during corrective heart surgery.

The TCR sequence derives from a boy under two years old with a congenital heart defect. The rearrangement links TRBV7-2 to TRBJ2-2, with 7 bases aligning to TRBD1. The sequencing input was thymocytes. CDR3 in amino acids: CASMLRDSNTGELFF. Written as DNA, the CDR3 is TGTGCCAGCATGCTCCGGGACAGCAACACCGGGGAGCTGTTTTTT. Full variable domain (outside the CDR3, taken from reference TRBV7-2 and TRBJ2-2): GAGVSQSPSNKVTEKGKDVELRCDPISGHTALYWYRQSLGQGLEFLIYFQGNSAPDKSGLPSDRFSAERTGGSVSTLTIQRTQQEDSAVYLCASMLRDSNTGELFFGEGSRLTVL.